These 12 T cell receptor beta chains were sequenced from one sample in a study of T cells after yellow fever vaccination. From the 5' RACE reads, TCRdb called clonotypes with MiXCR, one entry per CDR3 protein. The repertoire includes about 240,000 distinct CDR3 sequences, about 7% of them detected once, and approximately 0.87% sits in the top ten. This material consisted of CD4+ T cells sorted from PBMCs, taken 15 days after the yellow fever booster vaccination. These receptors were obtained from a man aged 25 to 40 who received the YFV17D yellow fever vaccine.

This clonotype turned up a few times. The chain employs TRBV6-2 or TRBV6-3 and TRBJ1-1; D unresolved. This CDR3 has 13 amino acids. Germline values: CDR1 MNHEY, CDR2 SVGEGT. V dropped 6 bases and J dropped 6 bases, with 14 bases sitting between them. Here the CDR3 reads CASRPSGIPEAFF. CDR3 DNA sequence: TGTGCCAGCAGGCCCTCGGGTATACCTGAAGCTTTCTTT.

This clonotype was counted many times. The rearrangement joins TRBV15 to TRBJ2-1, with TRBD2 as a possible D gene (6 bases). This CDR3 is 15 amino acids long. Germline V CDR1 and CDR2: LNHNV, YYDKDF (reference sequence). V dropped 7 bases and J dropped 4 bases, with 17 bases sitting between them. The CDR3 DNA sequence: TGTGCCACCAACCGGGACTCACAAGGGTACAATGAGCAGTTCTTC. Amino acid sequence: CATNRDSQGYNEQFF.

The rearrangement joins TRBV5-1 to TRBJ2-4; D is ambiguous. Trimming removed 4 bases from V and 1 base from J, with 18 bases in between. Germline lookup yields CDR1 SGHRS and CDR2 YFSETQ. The CDR3 has 17 residues. The CDR3 loop reads CASSASPTQKAKNIQYF. The CDR3 DNA follows: TGCGCCAGCAGCGCATCGCCCACCCAGAAGGCCAAAAACATTCAGTACTTC.

Ten or more counts support this clonotype. The V call is TRBV5-1, the J call TRBJ2-7; D remains ambiguous. Germline CDR1 and CDR2: SGHRS and YFSETQ. This CDR3 has 14 amino acids. V dropped 5 bases and J dropped 3 bases, with 15 bases sitting between them. The CDR3, as DNA: TGCGCCAGCAGTCCCCACGGGCTTAGCTACGAGCAGTACTTC. Protein: CASSPHGLSYEQYF.

The sample holds a few counts of this clonotype. This chain uses TRBV7-2 with TRBJ2-3; TRBD2 might be the D (5 bases). This CDR3 spans 15 amino acids. Trimming pared 1 base from V and 3 bases from J, leaving 11 bases between. Germline CDR1 reads SGHTA; CDR2 reads FQGNSA. The CDR3 loop is CASSLVSGNTDTQYF. CDR3 nucleotides: TGTGCCAGCAGCTTAGTGAGCGGAAATACAGATACGCAGTATTTT.

This clonotype occurred a few times. The rearrangement uses TRBV29-1 and TRBJ2-7; 9 positions match TRBD1. The length of the CDR3 is 12 residues. Unmatched junction bases numbered 3, after V lost 7 bases and J lost 2 bases. CDR1 is SQVTM and CDR2 is ANQGSEA in the germline V gene. CDR3 sequence reads: CSGRDRAYEQYF. The CDR3 region has the DNA TGCAGCGGACGGGACAGGGCCTACGAGCAGTACTTC.

This clonotype was detected ten times or more. V gene TRBV7-2 combines with J gene TRBJ2-1; D unresolved. CDR1 SGHTA and CDR2 FQGNSA come from the germline V gene. Trimming cost V 0 bases and J 4 bases, with 10 bases left between them. CDR3 size: 15 residues. Written as DNA, the CDR3 is TGTGCCAGCAGCTTAGCGTTAGGCGTATACAATGAGCAGTTCTTC. Its protein product is CASSLALGVYNEQFF. The variable domain in full, with the rest retrieved from reference TRBV7-2 and TRBJ2-1, is GAGVSQSPSNKVTEKGKDVELRCDPISGHTALYWYRQSLGQGLEFLIYFQGNSAPDKSGLPSDRFSAERTGGSVSTLTIQRTQQEDSAVYLCASSLALGVYNEQFFGPGTRLTVL.

The chain has TRBV20-1 and TRBJ1-1, with D unclear. Trimming cost V 6 bases and J 1 base, with 15 bases left between them. Germline CDR1 and CDR2: DFQATT and SNEGSKA (reference sequence). The CDR3 length is 14 residues. CDR3 loop: CSAPPPGKNTEAFF. In DNA, the CDR3 is TGCAGTGCCCCCCCTCCCGGGAAGAACACTGAAGCTTTCTTT.

This clonotype was detected a few times. V and J are TRBV30 and TRBJ2-1; TRBD2 matches 12 bases. Trimming removed 5 bases from V and 12 bases from J; junction bases left unmatched: 5. Germline lookup yields CDR1 GTSNPN and CDR2 SVGIG (reference sequence). The CDR3 is made up of 12 amino acids. The CDR3 here is CAWSTSGRLQFF. The CDR3 DNA sequence: TGTGCCTGGTCAACTAGCGGGAGGTTGCAGTTCTTC.

The gene calls are TRBV5-1 and TRBJ2-5; D not resolved. Germline CDR1 SGHRS, CDR2 YFSETQ. V was trimmed by 1 base and J by 1 base, leaving 8 bases between them. This CDR3 spans 14 amino acids. The CDR3 spells CASSLSVLQETQYF. The DNA of the CDR3 is TGCGCCAGCAGCTTGAGCGTCCTCCAAGAGACCCAGTACTTC.

The sample holds a few counts of this clonotype. The J gene is TRBJ2-1, the V gene TRBV12-3 or TRBV12-4; D perhaps matches TRBD1 (5 bases). Trimming pared 3 bases from V and 2 bases from J, leaving 8 bases between. The CDR3 spans 14 residues. The CDR3 bases are TGTGCCAGCAGTTTGACAGAAACCTACAATGAGCAGTTCTTC. This codes for CASSLTETYNEQFF.

This clonotype occurred a few times. The rearrangement joins TRBV12-3 or TRBV12-4 to TRBJ1-1, with D unclear. V lost 3 bases and J 1 base, leaving 12 bases between the germline ends. The CDR3 length is 15 residues. This CDR3 is CASSLASVGNTEAFF. In DNA, the CDR3 is TGTGCCAGCAGTTTGGCGTCGGTGGGGAACACTGAAGCTTTCTTT.